This T cell receptor (beta chain) is from a study of blood T cell repertoires in COVID-19. Study-level information: Sites across the United States, Italy and Spain contributed samples from acute and convalescent COVID-19. From T cells, B-cell-depleted T cells, or PBMCs came the material, which was cDNA or gDNA.

The CDR3 extends over 15 amino acids. Unmatched junction bases numbered 4, after V lost 5 bases and J lost 4 bases. The V gene's germline CDR1 is SNHLY and CDR2 FYNNEI. Study processing details: Using reference gene primer amplification, nucleated cell counts were estimated. Profiled with immunoSEQ multiplex PCR; TCRdb holds only in-frame clones, not every one. The DNA was the basis for D and trimming; V, J and clone size are from that table. This sample has 100,000 or so clones, with 85% found just once. The source is a woman between 65 and 79 years old with active or convalescent COVID-19. The chain carries TRBV2 and TRBJ2-1; 11 bases align to TRBD2. Sequences were obtained from peripheral blood. CDR3 residues: CASSISGGAYNEQFF. The CDR3 DNA reads as TGTGCCAGCAGTATTAGCGGGGGGGCTTACAATGAGCAGTTCTTC.